This T cell receptor beta chain derives from a study of blood T cell repertoires in COVID-19. Study information: Collection of acute and convalescent COVID-19 samples took place in the United States, Italy and Spain. In each case, the material was cDNA or gDNA derived from T cells, B-cell-depleted T cells, or PBMCs.

In the authors' methods: Cell counts per sample came from amplifying reference gene primers. Clones were read by immunoSEQ multiplex PCR, and TCRdb kept only the in-frame ones, dropping some. V and J calls and clone size are given by that table; D and trimming were obtained from the DNA. This sample has about 130,000 clones, with 65% to 90% found just once. The CDR3 runs 14 residues. Germline-derived CDR1 and CDR2 are MNHEY and SVGAGI. The ends lost 6 bases at V and 4 bases at J; junction bases unmatched: 6. This sequence joins TRBV6-5 and TRBJ2-7; 10 bases fit TRBD1. The specimen was peripheral blood. The TCR comes from an elderly man with active or convalescent COVID-19. The CDR3 DNA is TGTGCCAGCAGAACGACAGGGGGCTCTTACGAGCAGTACTTC. Its protein product is CASRTTGGSYEQYF.